The 6 T cell receptor beta chains reported below all come from one sample, sequenced in a study of cytomegalovirus exposure and HLA in healthy donors. PCR used 60 Vbeta primers and 13 Jbeta primers. Measured with immunoSEQ multiplex PCR; TCRdb has only the in-frame clones, and not every one. Of under 200,000 clones listed, around 80% are singletons. Sequences were obtained from PBMCs. Receptors were obtained from a woman aged 50 to 65 in good health and CMV-seronegative.

The chain uses TRBV28 and TRBJ1-1, with 7 bases lining up with TRBD1. Trimming cost V 4 bases and J 1 base; bases outside gene matches: 6. Germline assignment: CDR1 MDHEN and CDR2 SYDVKM. This CDR3 has 15 amino acids. In DNA form, the CDR3 reads TGTGCCAGCAGTTCGTACAGGGGAGGGAACACTGAAGCTTTCTTT. Its translation: CASSSYRGGNTEAFF.

V and J are TRBV7-9 and TRBJ1-2; TRBD1 is a possible D gene (5 bases). The CDR3 is 16 residues long. Trimming removed 4 bases at V and 1 base at J, with 16 bases between. Germline V gene data show CDR1 as SEHNR and CDR2 as FQNEAQ (reference sequence). The CDR3: CASSSQAGNINYGYTF. In nucleotides, the CDR3 is TGTGCCAGCAGCTCGCAGGCAGGGAATATTAACTATGGCTACACCTTC.

This chain uses TRBV5-1 with TRBJ2-2; D call uncertain. The CDR3 spans 12 residues. Deletions cut 1 base from V and 6 bases from J, with 4 bases between. Germline values: CDR1 SGHRS, CDR2 YFSETQ. CDR3 nucleotides: TGCGCCAGCAGCTTGACGGCCGGGGAGCTGTTTTTT. Protein product: CASSLTAGELFF.

V gene TRBV6-1 combines with J gene TRBJ1-5, with D possibly TRBD1 on 5 matching bases. Trimming removed 8 bases at V and 1 base at J, with 12 bases between. CDR1 and CDR2 from the germline V gene are MNHNS and SASEGT. CDR3 length: 14 residues. The DNA for the CDR3 is TGTGCCAGCCGCCCGGCAGGGAGCAATCAGCCCCAGCATTTT. It codes for CASRPAGSNQPQHF.

This clone was observed a single time. Germline and junction disagree at one end, which may indicate a read error. The chain employs TRBV9 and TRBJ2-1, with 11 nucleotides matching TRBD2. This CDR3 region has 11 residues. CDR1 is SGDLS, CDR2 YYNGEE, per germline. The chain's CDR3 is CASSAPGLAVF. CDR3 nucleotide sequence: TGTGCCAGCAGCGCCCCGGGACTAGCGGTCTTC.

V usage is TRBV28 and J usage is TRBJ1-2; no reliable D call. Germline V CDR1 and CDR2: MDHEN, SYDVKM. The CDR3 covers 16 residues. With 5 bases removed from V and 0 bases from J, the gap between germline ends came to 16 bases. The CDR3 sequence is CASSPGSDPTNYGYTF. The CDR3 nucleotides read TGTGCCAGCAGTCCGGGTTCCGACCCCACTAACTATGGCTACACCTTC.